This T cell receptor beta chain was captured in a study of Ad26.COV2.S vaccination and SARS-CoV-2 variants. The V gene lost 0 bases and the J gene lost 1 base, with 9 bases spanning the gap. The CDR3 spans 14 residues. Germline V CDR1 and CDR2: SQVTM, ANQGSEA. Sequenced by immunoSEQ multiplex PCR; TCRdb stores in-frame clones only, minus some. Among a few hundred thousand clones listed, approximately 87% were seen once. Sample treatment: around 19 received Ad26.COV2.S at low or high dose, single or two shots; 5 received placebo; per-sample allocation not given. Samples came from day 63 after the first vaccine or placebo injection.

This clonotype was obtained from a person aged 18-60 years who received the Ad26.COV2.S COVID-19 vaccine or a placebo. The chain uses TRBV29-1 and TRBJ1-1, with a possible D match to TRBD1 (5 bases). Sequencing was performed on peripheral blood, taken in a trial of Ad26.COV2.S vaccine versus placebo. The CDR3 sequence is CSVEDGTWNTEAFF. CDR3 sequence (DNA): TGCAGCGTTGAAGACGGGACCTGGAACACTGAAGCTTTCTTT.